The clone carrying this T cell receptor beta chain came up a few times. Other DNA variants within this sample encode the same CDR3. The ends lost 2 bases at V and 6 bases at J; junction bases unmatched: 6. Germline CDR1 and CDR2: SGHDN and FVKESK. CDR3 size: 15 residues. This sample was included in a study of blood T cell repertoires in COVID-19. At the level of the study: The samples span acute and convalescent COVID-19 from the United States, Italy and Spain.

The authors' processing: By means of reference gene primer amplification, nucleated cell counts were estimated. Data came from immunoSEQ multiplex PCR; TCRdb stores just in-frame clones and leaves some out. That table is the source of V, J and clone size, and D and trimming were worked out from the DNA. The repertoire consists of over 60,000 clones, with roughly 82% occurring once and the leading ten covering about 16%. The chain uses TRBV14 and TRBJ1-5; the match to TRBD1 covers 8 bases. The TCR originated in a man at least 80 years old with active COVID-19. The sequencing sample was made of peripheral blood. The CDR3 DNA follows: TGTGCCAGCAGCCAATGGACAGGGATTACTCAGCCCCAGCATTTT. It encodes CASSQWTGITQPQHF.